The 17 T cell receptor beta chains in this list originate from one sample, sequenced in a study of cytomegalovirus exposure and HLA in healthy donors. The study ran its PCR with 60 Vbeta and 13 Jbeta primers. Some clones are missing from TCRdb's copy, which holds only in-frame ones; the method was immunoSEQ multiplex PCR. The repertoire table contains roughly 190,000 clones. The sequencing input was PBMCs. The receptors derive from a woman younger than 30 in good health and CMV-seropositive.

The chain carries TRBV28 and TRBJ2-5; 8 nucleotides agree with TRBD2. The germline V gene has CDR1 MDHEN and CDR2 SYDVKM. CDR3 length: 18 amino acids. The ends lost 3 bases at V and 7 bases at J; junction bases unmatched: 19. The CDR3 coding sequence is TGTGCCAGCAGTTTTAAGTCGGGGGGCCTGCCCGGGGGGGGGACCCAGTACTTC. Translation gives CASSFKSGGLPGGGTQYF.

V and J are TRBV4-1 and TRBJ1-4; D is possibly TRBD1 (5 bases). CDR1 and CDR2 (germline): MGHRA, YSYEKL. The CDR3 length is 15 residues. Trimming pared 0 bases from V and 5 bases from J, leaving 10 bases between. The chain's CDR3 is CASSQDQGLNEKLFF. The DNA for the CDR3 is TGCGCCAGCAGCCAAGACCAGGGTTTAAATGAAAAACTGTTTTTT.

The V gene is TRBV7-2, the J gene TRBJ1-3; D is undetermined. The CDR3 totals 15 residues. Trimming pared 1 base from V and 3 bases from J, leaving 10 bases between. Germline CDR1 SGHTA, CDR2 FQGNSA. CDR3 sequence: CASSLEAGLGNTIYF. DNA for the CDR3: TGTGCCAGCAGCTTAGAAGCTGGGCTTGGAAACACCATATATTTT.

The genes are TRBV4-1 and TRBJ2-5, with D tentatively TRBD2 (6 bases). V shed 4 bases and J shed 5 bases, with 14 bases lying between them. This CDR3 has 14 amino acids. Germline assignment: CDR1 MGHRA and CDR2 YSYEKL. The CDR3 DNA reads as TGCGCCAGCAGCCTACCTTCGGGGGTTGAGACCCAGTACTTC. Its protein product is CASSLPSGVETQYF.

This chain links TRBV5-4 with TRBJ2-2; 8 bases are a match to TRBD2. The trim removed 4 bases at V and 4 bases at J, leaving 9 bases unmatched. Germline V gene data show CDR1 as SGHNT and CDR2 as YYREEE (reference sequence). The CDR3 loop spans 16 amino acids. The CDR3 is CASSPYGGALTGELFF. CDR3 nucleotides: TGTGCCAGCAGCCCCTACGGGGGGGCTCTCACCGGGGAGCTGTTTTTT.

The chain links TRBV4-1 to TRBJ1-4; 11 bases map to TRBD1. CDR3 length: 15 residues. J was trimmed by 5 bases and V by 4 bases; bases with no gene match: 3. Germline loops: CDR1 MGHRA, CDR2 YSYEKL. CDR3 DNA sequence: TGCGCCAGCAGCCTCGGACAGGGGGCAAATGAAAAACTGTTTTTT. This sequence encodes CASSLGQGANEKLFF.

J is TRBJ2-1 and V is TRBV7-9; maybe TRBD1 (6 bases). Trimming shortened V by 7 bases and J by 5 bases, and 12 bases separated the two germline ends. Germline V gives CDR1 SEHNR, CDR2 FQNEAQ (reference sequence). The CDR3 is 13 residues long. Here the CDR3 DNA reads TGTGCCAGCACCAGGGGAATCAACAATGAGCAGTTCTTC. The encoded protein is CASTRGINNEQFF. Full variable domain (outside the CDR3, taken from reference TRBV7-9 and TRBJ2-1): DTGVSQNPRHKITKRGQNVTFRCDPISEHNRLYWYRQTLGQGPEFLTYFQNEAQLEKSRLLSDRFSAERPKGSFSTLEIQRTEQGDSAMYLCASTRGINNEQFFGPGTRLTVL.

V usage is TRBV29-1 and J usage is TRBJ2-5; 8 bases agree with TRBD1. CDR3 length: 12 residues. Germline assignment: CDR1 SQVTM and CDR2 ANQGSEA. With 6 bases clipped from V and 3 bases from J, the junction kept 3 bases outside the gene matches. CDR3 DNA sequence: TGCAGCGTCTTGACAGGGGAAGAGACCCAGTACTTC. Its translation: CSVLTGEETQYF.

The chain joins TRBV5-5 to TRBJ1-2, with 9 positions matching TRBD1. The length of the CDR3 is 19 residues. CDR1 is SGHKS, CDR2 YYEKEE, per germline (reference sequence). The J segment lost 3 bases and the V segment lost 3 bases, leaving 18 bases of the junction unmatched. Written as DNA, the CDR3 is TGTGCCAGCAGCTATTCTGGAGGGACAGGGAGGTCGAAGGACTATGGCTACACCTTC. This codes for CASSYSGGTGRSKDYGYTF.

This chain joins TRBV6-1 and TRBJ1-2; TRBD1 aligns across 9 bases. Germline CDR1 MNHNS, CDR2 SASEGT. The CDR3 length is 13 residues. V gave up 6 bases and J gave up 7 bases; unmatched junction bases: 6. Here the CDR3 DNA reads TGTGCCAGCAGAATACAGGGGGCGCGTGGCTACACCTTC. It translates to CASRIQGARGYTF.

The chain carries TRBV7-9 and TRBJ2-3, with D possibly TRBD2 on 5 matching bases. CDR1 and CDR2 from the germline V gene are SEHNR and FQNEAQ (reference sequence). The CDR3 covers 11 residues. CDR3 amino acids: CVLRETDTQYF. CDR3 nucleotides: TGTGTTCTAAGGGAGACAGATACGCAGTATTTT.

The V gene is TRBV7-6, the J gene TRBJ2-1, with D perhaps TRBD2 (7 bases). V lost 0 bases, J lost 1 base, and 10 bases lay in between. The CDR3 has 16 residues. CDR1 is SGHVS, CDR2 FNYEAQ, per germline. CDR3 nucleotides: TGTGCCAGCAGCTTAGCCGGGGGGCCTTCCTACAATGAGCAGTTCTTC. Translating gives CASSLAGGPSYNEQFF.

The rearrangement links TRBV6-1 to TRBJ1-4; 7 bases map to TRBD1. J gave up 3 bases and V 4 bases, and 11 bases lay outside the gene matches. The CDR3 is made up of 17 amino acids. Germline CDR1 is MNHNS and CDR2 is SASEGT. The CDR3 DNA sequence: TGTGCCAGCAGTGGGTTTCGACAGGGACTGGCTAATGAAAAACTGTTTTTT. It specifies CASSGFRQGLANEKLFF.

J is TRBJ1-2 and V is TRBV6-5; D might be TRBD1 (5 bases). The CDR3 runs 16 residues. CDR1 and CDR2 (germline): MNHEY, SVGAGI. V lost 0 bases and J 9 bases, leaving 20 bases between the germline ends. CDR3 coding DNA: TGTGCCAGCAGTTACTCGAATCAACGCCAGGGAGGTCGCTACACCTTC. Translation: CASSYSNQRQGGRYTF.

In DNA, the CDR3 is TGTGCCAGCAGCCGGGACAGGGGGCCAAACCAGCCCCAGCATTTT. Protein product: CASSRDRGPNQPQHF. This rearrangement joins TRBV5-4 to TRBJ1-5; 12 nucleotides line up with TRBD1. Germline CDR1 and CDR2: SGHNT and YYREEE (reference sequence). Trimming cost V 4 bases and J 7 bases; bases outside gene matches: 6. The CDR3 spans 15 residues.

The V and J genes are TRBV6-5 and TRBJ2-1, with 7 bases matching TRBD2. The CDR3 runs 15 residues. V trimming: 5 bases; J trimming: 9 bases; junction bases outside the gene matches: 13. From germline, CDR1 is MNHEY and CDR2 SVGAGI. CDR3 residues: CASSQTGGTYGEQFF. CDR3 coding DNA: TGTGCCAGCAGTCAAACGGGGGGTACATATGGTGAGCAGTTCTTC.

V usage is TRBV5-6 and J usage is TRBJ1-1; 7 positions match TRBD1. The CDR3 length is 13 residues. With 4 bases clipped from V and 6 bases from J, the junction kept 6 bases outside the gene matches. The germline CDR1 and CDR2 sequences are SGHDT and YYEEEE. The CDR3 sequence: CASSPRQGSEAFF. The CDR3 DNA follows: TGTGCCAGCAGCCCCCGACAGGGCTCTGAAGCTTTCTTT.